The next 23 T cell receptor beta chains were all read from a single sample in a study of T cell changes during pregnancy in multiple sclerosis (dated by TCRdb to between 2019 and 2020). The protocol used for the library was the immunoSEQ multiplex PCR assay. TCRdb's version of the immuneACCESS table is confined to in-frame rearrangements and falls short of the full clone set. An unresolved V gene accounts for under half of the shortfall where checked; the remainder is of unknown origin. This sample has some 70,000 clones in its table, and approximately 92% of those were observed once. The top ten hold about 2% of the sample. The sequenced sample was peripheral blood, obtained in the first trimester of pregnancy. These receptors were taken from a female donor with multiple sclerosis, enrolled in a pregnancy study.

This chain joins TRBV13 and TRBJ2-5, with a possible D match to TRBD2 (5 bases). V was clipped by 4 bases and J by 2 bases, with 8 bases between them. The CDR3 totals 13 residues. The germline gives CDR1 PRHDT, CDR2 FYEKMQ (reference sequence). This CDR3 reads CASSSDWQETQYF. DNA of the CDR3: TGTGCCAGCAGCTCGGACTGGCAAGAGACCCAGTACTTC.

This clone was seen a few times. The chain has TRBV6-4 and TRBJ2-2; D possibly corresponds to TRBD2 (5 bases). The CDR3 sequence is 13 residues long. V shed 5 bases and J shed 1 base, with 5 bases lying between them. From germline, CDR1 is MRHNA and CDR2 SNTAGT. CDR3 sequence (DNA): TGTGCCAGCAGTCGGGGGAACACCGGGGAGCTGTTTTTT. Protein: CASSRGNTGELFF.

The V gene is TRBV6-5, the J gene TRBJ2-1; 7 positions agree with TRBD1. The germline gives CDR1 MNHEY, CDR2 SVGAGI. The CDR3 contains 14 residues. The trim removed 6 bases at V and 1 base at J, leaving 3 bases unmatched. Here the CDR3 reads CASSLTGSYNEQFF. The CDR3 region has the DNA TGTGCCAGCAGCCTGACAGGGTCCTACAATGAGCAGTTCTTC.

The chain carries TRBV20-1 and TRBJ1-2; perhaps TRBD1 as D (5 bases). V gave up 3 bases and J gave up 8 bases, with 10 bases separating them. The CDR3 spans 11 residues. Germline V gives CDR1 DFQATT, CDR2 SNEGSKA (reference sequence). CDR3 nucleotides: TGCAGTGCTAGCCAGACAGACGGCTACACCTTC. Its translation: CSASQTDGYTF.

This sequence joins TRBV2 and TRBJ1-2; D is uncertain. V lost 7 bases to trimming and J lost 0 bases, with 6 bases between them. CDR3 length: 12 amino acids. Germline lookup yields CDR1 SNHLY and CDR2 FYNNEI. The CDR3: CASTGANYGYTF. CDR3 bases: TGTGCCAGCACCGGAGCTAACTATGGCTACACCTTC.

In this sample, this clone turned up once. The chain is built from TRBV7-9 and TRBJ2-6; D is perhaps TRBD1 (7 bases). The V gene's germline CDR1 is SEHNR and CDR2 FQNEAQ (reference sequence). CDR3 length equals 16 residues. V lost 5 bases and J lost 0, with 11 bases in between. CDR3 loop: CASSAGQFSGANVLTF. The CDR3 nucleotides read TGTGCCAGCAGCGCGGGACAGTTCTCTGGGGCCAACGTCCTGACTTTC. Drawing the rest from reference TRBV7-9 and TRBJ2-6, the complete variable domain is DTGVSQNPRHKITKRGQNVTFRCDPISEHNRLYWYRQTLGQGPEFLTYFQNEAQLEKSRLLSDRFSAERPKGSFSTLEIQRTEQGDSAMYLCASSAGQFSGANVLTFGAGSRLTVL.

The chain combines TRBV20-1 with TRBJ2-7, with no clear D. The V end lost 1 base, the J end lost 6 bases, and 7 bases lay between the germline ends. The CDR3 consists of 11 residues. CDR1 is DFQATT, CDR2 SNEGSKA, per germline (reference sequence). The CDR3 DNA is TGCAGTGCTAGAGTAGCATCCGAGCAGTACTTC. It encodes CSARVASEQYF.

V is TRBV5-6 and J is TRBJ2-2; 14 bases align to TRBD2. V was pared by 3 bases and J by 5 bases, with 3 bases of the junction left unmatched. In germline, CDR1 is SGHDT, CDR2 YYEEEE. The CDR3 is 16 amino acids. CDR3 region: CASSSRTSGRTGELFF. DNA of the CDR3: TGTGCCAGCAGCTCCCGGACTAGCGGGAGGACCGGGGAGCTGTTTTTT.

The V gene is TRBV6-6, the J gene TRBJ1-1; 8 bases are shared with TRBD1. Germline V gene lookup returns CDR1 MNHNY and CDR2 SVGAGI (reference sequence). The CDR3 runs to 13 residues. V was pared by 10 bases and J by 0 bases, with 4 bases of the junction left unmatched. The CDR3 DNA sequence: TGTGCCACCGGACAGGGTATGAACACTGAAGCTTTCTTT. Translated: CATGQGMNTEAFF.

The J gene is TRBJ2-7, the V gene TRBV11-1, with TRBD2 matching 10 bases. Per the germline V gene, CDR1 is SGHAT and CDR2 is FQDESV (reference sequence). V dropped 2 bases and J dropped 3; count of bases not matched to a gene: 4. CDR3 length equals 15 residues. CDR3 region: CASSLSSGGLYEQYF. The CDR3 DNA reads as TGTGCCAGCAGCTTATCTAGCGGGGGACTCTACGAGCAGTACTTC.

The chain uses TRBV7-2 and TRBJ2-5, with 7 bases matching TRBD1. This CDR3 contains 16 residues. CDR1 and CDR2 (germline): SGHTA, FQGNSA. V trimming: 0 bases; J trimming: 1 base; junction bases outside the gene matches: 5. The CDR3: CASSLAGSGGQETQYF. DNA for the CDR3: TGTGCCAGCAGCTTAGCAGGATCAGGGGGCCAAGAGACCCAGTACTTC.

V is TRBV9 and J is TRBJ2-2; 11 bases align to TRBD2. This CDR3 contains 18 residues. Germline V gene lookup returns CDR1 SGDLS and CDR2 YYNGEE. J was trimmed by 4 bases and V by 4 bases; bases with no gene match: 12. The CDR3 nucleotides are TGTGCCAGCAGCCCGCGACTAGCGGGATACTCGGCCACCGGGGAGCTGTTTTTT. It yields the protein CASSPRLAGYSATGELFF.

This rearrangement joins TRBV11-2 to TRBJ1-1; D gene unclear. The ends were cut back, 3 bases at V and 1 base at J, with 6 bases in the middle. Germline values: CDR1 SGHAT, CDR2 FQNNGV. The CDR3 totals 13 residues. CDR3 amino acids: CASSFSGNTEAFF. CDR3 DNA sequence: TGTGCCAGCAGCTTTAGTGGGAACACTGAAGCTTTCTTT.

V and J are TRBV6-5 and TRBJ2-3; D possibly corresponds to TRBD1 (6 bases). The CDR3 covers 15 residues. Trimming shortened V by 4 bases and J by 1 base, and 12 bases separated the two germline ends. Germline V gene data show CDR1 as MNHEY and CDR2 as SVGAGI. The DNA for the CDR3 is TGTGCCAGCAGTTCCCGAGGGGGTCGCACAGATACGCAGTATTTT. Its protein is CASSSRGGRTDTQYF.

This chain links TRBV6-1 with TRBJ1-1; D is uncertain. CDR1 is MNHNS, CDR2 SASEGT, per germline. Trimming removed 4 bases from V and 4 bases from J, with 13 bases in between. This CDR3 spans 14 amino acids. This CDR3 is CASSVREAVTEAFF. For the CDR3, the DNA is TGTGCCAGCAGTGTTCGGGAGGCGGTCACTGAAGCTTTCTTT.

The chain joins TRBV27 to TRBJ1-3, with 8 bases lining up with TRBD1. Germline V gene sequence: CDR1 MNHEY, CDR2 SMNVEV (reference sequence). V was clipped by 2 bases and J by 4 bases; unmatched bases: 1. This CDR3 region has 14 residues. For the CDR3, the DNA is TGTGCCAGCAGTTTAGACAGGGGCGGAAACACCATATATTTT. Translating gives CASSLDRGGNTIYF.

This chain joins TRBV11-3 and TRBJ2-3; no firm D call. The CDR3 sequence is 17 residues long. CDR1 is SGHNT and CDR2 is YENEEA in the germline V gene. V shed 0 bases and J shed 0 bases, with 13 bases lying between them. The CDR3 loop is CASSLEGLRVSTDTQYF. DNA of the CDR3: TGTGCCAGCAGCTTAGAGGGTCTACGGGTTAGCACAGATACGCAGTATTTT.

This clone showed up just once. The V and J genes are TRBV14 and TRBJ2-3, with 8 bases fitting TRBD1. CDR3 length: 13 residues. Germline values: CDR1 SGHDN, CDR2 FVKESK. With V trimmed by 11 bases and J by 6 bases, 10 bases remained unmatched. The DNA of the CDR3 is TGTGCCGTGGGGCGACAGGGGACGGATACGCAGTATTTT. Amino acids: CAVGRQGTDTQYF.

This chain uses TRBV10-1 with TRBJ1-5; D might be TRBD1 (6 bases). The CDR3 contains 13 residues. The germline V gene encodes CDR1 WNHNN and CDR2 SYGVQD (reference sequence). Deletions cut 4 bases from V and 5 bases from J, with 9 bases between. CDR3 sequence reads: CASSGEGDQPQHF. The CDR3 region has the DNA TGCGCCAGCAGTGGGGAGGGGGATCAGCCCCAGCATTTT.

The gene calls are TRBV7-3 and TRBJ2-5, with TRBD2 identical over 13 bases. The V segment lost 1 base and the J segment 3 bases; nucleotides outside the gene matches: 2. Germline CDR1 SGHTA, CDR2 FQGTGA. The CDR3 consists of 16 residues. The CDR3 DNA is TGTGCCAGCAGCTTAAATGGACTAGCGGGGGAAGAGACCCAGTACTTC. Translation gives CASSLNGLAGEETQYF.

This chain links TRBV2 with TRBJ2-5; D is undetermined. The ends were cut back, 3 bases at V and 4 bases at J, with 9 bases in the middle. Germline assignment: CDR1 SNHLY and CDR2 FYNNEI. CDR3 length equals 13 residues. In DNA, the CDR3 is TGTGCCAGCAGTGAGGGCAGGTTAGAGACCCAGTACTTC. Translating gives CASSEGRLETQYF.

This chain uses TRBV5-4 with TRBJ2-1; 9 bases fit TRBD1. CDR1 is SGHNT and CDR2 is YYREEE in the germline V gene (reference sequence). V was clipped by 1 base and J by 4 bases; unmatched bases: 3. The CDR3 runs to 15 residues. The CDR3 DNA follows: TGTGCCAGCAGCTTGCAGACAGGGGGGTACAATGAGCAGTTCTTC. Translation: CASSLQTGGYNEQFF.

The chain employs TRBV7-6 and TRBJ1-6; 7 nucleotides align to TRBD1. Germline V CDR1 and CDR2: SGHVS, FNYEAQ. CDR3 size: 13 residues. Trimming took 5 bases from V and 8 from J; bases not matched to a gene: 3. This chain's CDR3 is CASSLGQDSPLHF. The CDR3 DNA sequence: TGTGCCAGCAGCCTAGGACAGGATTCACCCCTCCACTTT.